This TCR beta chain comes out of a study of blood T cell repertoires in COVID-19. Overall study: Samples came from the United States, Italy and Spain, spanning acute and convalescent COVID-19.

Original handling: Amplified reference gene primers provided the basis for estimating nucleated cell counts. Sequencing was performed with immunoSEQ multiplex PCR; in TCRdb, only in-frame clones are kept and a portion is missing. V, J and clone size were drawn from that table, and D and trimming were deduced from the DNA. The data contain 55,000 to 65,000 clones, about four fifths of them seen just once; the ten biggest clones take up about 25%. Specimen: peripheral blood. This TCR came from a human donor in a cohort sampled during active COVID-19.

The CDR3 here is CASSPQAGVLTDTQYF. The CDR3, as DNA: TGTGCCAGCAGCCCACAAGCGGGAGTTTTGACAGATACGCAGTATTTT. This chain connects TRBV14 to TRBJ2-3, with TRBD2 matching over 8 bases. Germline CDR1 SGHDN, CDR2 FVKESK. V was clipped by 4 bases and J by 3 bases; unmatched bases: 9. This CDR3 is built from 16 residues. Complete variable domain (other parts from reference TRBV14 and TRBJ2-3): EAGVTQFPSHSVIEKGQTVTLRCDPISGHDNLYWYRRVMGKEIKFLLHFVKESKQDESGMPNNRFLAERTGGTYSTLKVQPAELEDSGVYFCASSPQAGVLTDTQYFGPGTRLTVL.